The table lists the clone carrying this TCR beta chain with many counts. Germline values: CDR1 MDHEN, CDR2 SYDVKM. V was pared by 6 bases and J by 7 bases, with 7 bases of the junction left unmatched. This CDR3 has 15 amino acids. The source of the sample is a study of T cells after yellow fever vaccination. One entry per CDR3 protein results from TCRdb running MiXCR on the 5' RACE reads. Of about 69,000 distinct CDR3 sequences in the sample, approximately 5% are singletons; the top ten hold less than 2.5%. The clonotype originates from a man in his late teens or twenties who received the YFV17D yellow fever vaccine. The sample in question was CD4+ T cells sorted from PBMCs, obtained less than 18 days after the first yellow fever vaccination. V gene TRBV28 combines with J gene TRBJ2-1; 12 positions match TRBD2. The CDR3 here is CASSMASGGGNEQFF. DNA of the CDR3: TGTGCCAGCAGCATGGCTAGCGGGGGGGGGAATGAGCAGTTCTTC.